This TCR beta chain was retrieved from a study of shared clonotypes between healthy human individuals. About this clone itself: What it recognizes is unknown.

Sequenced by immunoSEQ multiplex PCR; TCRdb stores in-frame clones only, minus some. Of millions of clones listed, 85% to 95% are singletons. Regarding the study as a whole: An expected dependence of interdonor clonotype sharing on sequencing depth was noted. Across subsets, estimated richness was generally greater for naive than for memory populations. Naive CD4 clonotypes were shared across a few donors at roughly 4.6%. Since donors were few, the genetic and exposure-history diversity represented was limited.

This clonotype originated in a man aged 18 to 29 in good health. Source material: naive CD4+ T cells sorted from blood. As to subset: CD45RA+ positively selected.

The CDR3 DNA reads as TGTGCCACCTACCTGGGACAGGTGGGGCGGGAGACCCAGTACTTC. Encoded protein: CATYLGQVGRETQYF. The chain carries TRBV6-1 and TRBJ2-5; 8 nucleotides match TRBD1. The CDR3 contains 15 residues. Unmatched junction bases numbered 15, after V lost 10 bases and J lost 5 bases. Germline lookup yields CDR1 MNHNS and CDR2 SASEGT.